These 21 T cell receptor beta chains were all obtained from the same sample, sequenced in a study of technical replicates of blood from a few donors. TCRdb's copy holds only in-frame clones and misses some; the assay was immunoSEQ multiplex PCR. This sample has tens of thousands of clones, with roughly 94% found just once. The sequenced sample was T cells isolated from PBMCs. All receptors come from a human donor in good health.

CDR3 sequence reads: CASSQGLGSQPQHF. For the CDR3, the DNA is TGTGCCAGCAGTCAGGGGTTAGGAAGTCAGCCCCAGCATTTT. J is TRBJ1-5 and V is TRBV2; D possibly corresponds to TRBD1 (6 bases). Trimming stripped 5 bases from V and 6 bases from J, with 14 bases between. Germline V gene data show CDR1 as SNHLY and CDR2 as FYNNEI. This CDR3 is built from 14 residues.

This sequence joins TRBV29-1 and TRBJ2-1, with TRBD2 as a possible D gene (5 bases). CDR1 is SQVTM, CDR2 ANQGSEA, per germline. CDR3 length: 11 amino acids. V lost 3 bases to trimming and J lost 12 bases, with 12 bases between them. The CDR3 sequence is CSVDIGGGQFF. The CDR3, as DNA: TGCAGCGTTGACATCGGAGGAGGGCAGTTCTTC.

Note on this clone: Other DNA variants within this sample encode the same CDR3. The chain couples TRBV5-1 to TRBJ1-1; TRBD1 matches 7 bases. The V gene end was trimmed by 2 bases and the J gene end by 1 base; junction bases not matched to a gene: 2. The CDR3 totals 14 residues. Germline loops: CDR1 SGHRS, CDR2 YFSETQ. The CDR3 DNA reads TGCGCCAGCAGCTTACGACAGGGGAACACTGAAGCTTTCTTT. It translates to CASSLRQGNTEAFF.

V and J are TRBV27 and TRBJ2-3, with TRBD2 as a possible D gene (6 bases). V lost 4 bases and J 3 bases, leaving 17 bases between the germline ends. The CDR3 runs 16 residues. Per the germline V gene, CDR1 is MNHEY and CDR2 is SMNVEV (reference sequence). The CDR3 is CASSSFSGGRTDTQYF. The CDR3 DNA reads as TGTGCCAGCAGTTCCTTCTCCGGGGGTCGTACAGATACGCAGTATTTT.

The rearrangement uses TRBV6-1 and TRBJ2-7; 9 bases fit TRBD2. Trimming removed 0 bases from V and 4 bases from J; junction bases left unmatched: 10. CDR1 and CDR2 from the germline V gene are MNHNS and SASEGT. The CDR3 loop spans 17 amino acids. CDR3 sequence (DNA): TGTGCCAGCAGTGAAGCGGGGCTAGCGGGACTATCATACGAGCAGTACTTC. This sequence encodes CASSEAGLAGLSYEQYF.

The rearrangement links TRBV6-4 to TRBJ1-1; 10 bases line up with TRBD1. Germline V gene sequence: CDR1 MRHNA, CDR2 SNTAGT. The CDR3 length is 14 residues. V was pared by 2 bases and J by 6 bases, with 3 bases of the junction left unmatched. The CDR3 protein is CASSDGTGVPEAFF. The CDR3 DNA reads TGTGCCAGCAGTGACGGGACAGGGGTGCCTGAAGCTTTCTTT.

V and J are TRBV5-1 and TRBJ2-5, with TRBD2 matching 7 bases. Looked up from germline, CDR1 is SGHRS and CDR2 is YFSETQ. After removal of 0 bases from V and 5 bases from J, the junction contained 7 bases not matched to a gene. This CDR3 has 15 residues. The CDR3 loop reads CASSLEGRAGETQYF. In DNA form, the CDR3 reads TGCGCCAGCAGCTTGGAAGGCCGAGCGGGGGAGACCCAGTACTTC.

This chain links TRBV5-4 with TRBJ1-2; the match to TRBD1 covers 10 bases. CDR3 length: 15 amino acids. Germline trimming cut 4 bases from V and 7 bases from J; bases unmatched to any gene: 10. In germline, CDR1 is SGHNT, CDR2 YYREEE (reference sequence). The CDR3 loop reads CASSPGQGELGGYTF. CDR3 bases: TGTGCCAGCAGCCCCGGACAGGGGGAGCTGGGTGGCTACACCTTC.

The chain recombines TRBV5-6 with TRBJ1-1; no reliable D call. Trimming removed 1 base at V and 6 bases at J, with 4 bases between. This CDR3 has 11 amino acids. The germline gives CDR1 SGHDT, CDR2 YYEEEE. CDR3 in DNA: TGTGCCAGCAGCTTGCTGTCTGAAGCTTTCTTT. Translated, it gives CASSLLSEAFF. The whole variable domain, remainder taken from reference TRBV5-6 and TRBJ1-1, is DAGVTQSPTHLIKTRGQQVTLRCSPKSGHDTVSWYQQALGQGPQFIFQYYEEEERQRGNFPDRFSGHQFPNYSSELNVNALLLGDSALYLCASSLLSEAFFGQGTRLTVV.

This clone has just one count. The chain employs TRBV15 and TRBJ2-7, with 11 bases matching TRBD2. J was trimmed by 6 bases and V by 0 bases; bases with no gene match: 7. In germline, CDR1 is LNHNV, CDR2 YYDKDF (reference sequence). The CDR3 extends over 16 amino acids. The CDR3 here is CATSRDPSSGRSEQYF. CDR3 nucleotide sequence: TGTGCCACCAGCAGAGATCCATCTAGCGGGAGGTCCGAGCAGTACTTC.

V is TRBV13 and J is TRBJ2-4; 13 bases fit TRBD2. Germline V gives CDR1 PRHDT, CDR2 FYEKMQ (reference sequence). V lost 3 bases, J lost 5 bases, and 7 bases stayed unmatched. This CDR3 has 17 amino acids. This chain's CDR3 is CASSFRGLAGVENIQYF. The DNA of the CDR3 is TGTGCCAGCAGCTTTCGCGGACTAGCGGGAGTCGAAAACATTCAGTACTTC.

The J gene is TRBJ2-3, the V gene TRBV5-1, with 12 bases matching TRBD1. The junction had 5 bases not matched to a gene; V was cut back by 4 bases and J by 5 bases. CDR1 SGHRS and CDR2 YFSETQ come from the germline V gene. The CDR3 loop spans 15 amino acids. The CDR3 sequence is CASSRGQGAGDTQYF. The CDR3 DNA follows: TGCGCCAGCAGCAGGGGACAGGGGGCAGGAGATACGCAGTATTTT.

This chain joins TRBV25-1 and TRBJ1-2; D remains unclear. CDR1 and CDR2 (germline): MGHDK, SYGVNS. The V and J ends lost 8 bases and 4 bases respectively, with 23 bases between them. The CDR3 has 16 amino acids. CDR3 in amino acids: CASEPREPHYSYGYTF. CDR3 nucleotide sequence: TGTGCCAGCGAGCCCCGGGAGCCCCACTACTCCTATGGCTACACCTTC.

This clone occurred once. V usage is TRBV6-6 and J usage is TRBJ2-3, with D tentatively TRBD1 (5 bases). The CDR3 covers 16 residues. The V gene lost 5 bases and the J gene lost 2 bases, with 17 bases spanning the gap. Germline loops: CDR1 MNHNY, CDR2 SVGAGI (reference sequence). CDR3: CASSKGDRIYTDTQYF. The CDR3 region has the DNA TGTGCCAGCAGTAAAGGTGACAGAATCTACACAGATACGCAGTATTTT.

V usage is TRBV6-5 and J usage is TRBJ1-1; D is ambiguous. This CDR3 is built from 14 residues. Between the trimmed V and J ends, which lost 6 bases and 3 bases, there was a span of 14 bases. Germline V CDR1 and CDR2: MNHEY, SVGAGI. The CDR3 DNA is TGTGCCAGCAGGTGGTTGACGGCGGACACTGAAGCTTTCTTT. Protein product: CASRWLTADTEAFF.

J is TRBJ2-1 and V is TRBV7-9; D may be TRBD2 (6 bases). The V end was cut by 2 bases, the J end by 0 bases, with 11 bases between. The germline V gene encodes CDR1 SEHNR and CDR2 FQNEAQ (reference sequence). This CDR3 is built from 16 residues. The chain's CDR3 is CASSLLGRGSYNEQFF. The DNA of the CDR3 is TGTGCCAGCAGCTTATTGGGGCGGGGCTCCTACAATGAGCAGTTCTTC.

This clone is a singleton in its sample. V usage is TRBV27 and J usage is TRBJ2-1; 10 bases match TRBD2. CDR3 length: 17 residues. With 0 bases clipped from V and 0 bases from J, the junction kept 2 bases outside the gene matches. Per the germline V gene, CDR1 is MNHEY and CDR2 is SMNVEV (reference sequence). Written as DNA, the CDR3 is TGTGCCAGCAGTTTATCGGCTAGCGGGAGCTCCTACAATGAGCAGTTCTTC. This translates into CASSLSASGSSYNEQFF.

This chain uses TRBV4-1 with TRBJ2-5; 8 bases fit TRBD1. This CDR3 is 15 amino acids long. Germline V gene data show CDR1 as MGHRA and CDR2 as YSYEKL. The junction had 6 bases not matched to a gene; V was cut back by 1 base and J by 5 bases. The DNA for the CDR3 is TGCGCCAGCAGCCAAGCACAGGGGGAAGGGGAGACCCAGTACTTC. Translating gives CASSQAQGEGETQYF.

The chain combines TRBV5-6 with TRBJ1-2; D is possibly TRBD1 (6 bases). The CDR3 runs to 15 residues. Germline V gene sequence: CDR1 SGHDT, CDR2 YYEEEE. Trimming left V 3 bases short and J 4 bases short, with 16 bases between. The DNA for the CDR3 is TGTGCCAGCAGCTCAAGCAGGGGTCCTAGCTATGGCTACACCTTC. This gives the protein CASSSSRGPSYGYTF.

The chain couples TRBV6-1 to TRBJ1-3; D is unresolved. Germline CDR1 and CDR2: MNHNS and SASEGT. V was clipped by 8 bases and J by 7 bases, with 15 bases between them. This CDR3 has 13 amino acids. For the CDR3, the DNA is TGTGCCAGCGCGGCCTCCGGTGTGAACACCATATATTTT. Translation: CASAASGVNTIYF.

The rearrangement links TRBV7-8 to TRBJ2-3, with 10 bases lining up with TRBD2. The CDR3 is made up of 17 amino acids. Germline CDR1 is SGHVS and CDR2 is FQNEAQ. After removal of 5 bases from V and 3 bases from J, the junction contained 11 bases not matched to a gene. The CDR3 loop reads CASSPLPSGSRTDTQYF. DNA for the CDR3: TGTGCCAGCAGCCCACTTCCTAGCGGGAGTAGGACAGATACGCAGTATTTT. Together with reference TRBV7-8 and TRBJ2-3, the CDR3 gives the full variable domain: GAGVSQSPRYKVAKRGQDVALRCDPISGHVSLFWYQQALGQGPEFLTYFQNEAQLDKSGLPSDRFFAERPEGSVSTLKIQRTQQEDSAVYLCASSPLPSGSRTDTQYFGPGTRLTVL.